This T cell receptor beta chain was obtained from a study of blood T cell repertoires in COVID-19. Study summary: Acute and convalescent COVID-19 specimens originated in the United States, Italy and Spain.

This clone was detected only a few times. CDR3 length equals 17 residues. Unmatched junction bases numbered 16, after V lost 11 bases and J lost 7 bases. Germline loops: CDR1 ENHRY, CDR2 SYGVKD. Repertoires were generated with immunoSEQ multiplex PCR, while TCRdb's copy carries only in-frame clones and drops some. The sample has hundreds of thousands of clones, more than 70% seen once. The sequenced sample was PBMCs or T cells enriched from blood (not recorded which). The chain carries TRBV10-3 and TRBJ2-1; 14 positions match TRBD2. This clonotype was obtained from a woman between 40 and 55 years old with acute COVID-19. CDR3 sequence: CASGGLAGVPAGNEQFF. In DNA form, the CDR3 reads TGTGCCTCCGGGGGACTAGCGGGGGTCCCGGCTGGTAATGAGCAGTTCTTC.